Listed below are T cell receptor beta chains from one sample, sequenced in a study of cytomegalovirus exposure and HLA in healthy donors. TCRdb's copy holds only in-frame clones and misses some; the assay was immunoSEQ multiplex PCR. The repertoire consists of some 110,000 clones, with approximately 69% occurring once and the leading ten covering approximately 10%. Sequences were obtained from PBMCs. These receptors came from a woman between 45 and 60 years old in good health and CMV-seropositive. Each CDR3 is given with its conserved first and last residue. Each record gives: clone size, V gene, J gene, D gene, CDR3 DNA, CDR3 protein. A D gene is named only where the DNA matches it firmly. Clone size is not always given. Where it is, it says once, few, many or a class for expanded clones.

>NA|TRBV5-1|TRBJ2-3|NA
TGCGCCAGCAGTCTCGGGGGGCCAGCTAGCACAGATACGCAGTATTTT
CASSLGGPASTDTQYF
>NA|TRBV30|TRBJ2-7|TRBD2
TGTGCCTGGACCAGGACTAGCGCGGGATACGAGCAGTACTTC
CAWTRTSAGYEQYF
>NA|TRBV28|TRBJ2-7|NA
TGTGCCAGCTTCGCGGCGGGGCCGTCCTACGAGCAGTACTTC
CASFAAGPSYEQYF
>NA|TRBV9|TRBJ1-1|NA
TGTGCCAGCAGCCTTCAGGGTACCACTGAAGCTTTCTTT
CASSLQGTTEAFF
>NA|TRBV7-6|TRBJ2-1|NA
TGTGCCAGCAGCTCGCTGAGTGAGCAGTTCTTC
CASSSLSEQFF
>NA|TRBV27|TRBJ2-6|TRBD1
TGTGCCAGCAGTTTCATTGTGGGACAGGGGGCTGGGGCCAACGTCCTGACTTTC
CASSFIVGQGAGANVLTF
>NA|TRBV2|TRBJ1-4|TRBD1
TGTGCCAGCAGTTGGGGGGACAGGGGCGCGATTAGTGAAAAACTGTTTTTT
CASSWGDRGAISEKLFF
>NA|TRBV15|TRBJ1-6|NA
TGTGCCACCAGCAGGGGGGGTTCACCCCTCCACTTT
CATSRGGSPLHF
>NA|TRBV28|TRBJ1-1|NA
TGTGCCAGCAGTTTATCGGCAGGGGACACTGAAGCTTTCTTT
CASSLSAGDTEAFF
>once|TRBV7-9|TRBJ2-3|TRBD2
TGTGCCAGCAGCTCGGCCGGGGGGGGACGCACAGATACGCAGTATTTT
CASSSAGGGRTDTQYF
>NA|TRBV19|TRBJ2-1|TRBD2
TGTGCCAGTAGTTATAGCGGGGGGTTTGACAATGAGCAGTTCTTC
CASSYSGGFDNEQFF
>NA|TRBV19|TRBJ2-1|NA
TGTGCCAGTAGTATTCTCCCTTTCCGGGGAGTGAATGAGCAGTTCTTC
CASSILPFRGVNEQFF
>few|TRBV4-2|TRBJ2-2|NA
TGTGCCAGCAGCCGGACAGACACCGGGGAGCTGTTTTTT
CASSRTDTGELFF
>NA|TRBV27|TRBJ2-2|NA
TGTGCCAGCAGTTGGCTAGCCGACACCGGGGAGCTGTTTTTT
CASSWLADTGELFF
>NA|TRBV27|TRBJ2-1|TRBD1
TGTGCCAGCAGTTTATTCAGCATCCCGGGACAGGGGATCAATGAGCAGTTCTTC
CASSLFSIPGQGINEQFF
>NA|TRBV15|TRBJ1-3|TRBD1
TGTGCCACCAGTCTCTTAGGGACAGGGAGAAACACCATATATTTT
CATSLLGTGRNTIYF
>few|TRBV7-2|TRBJ2-1|TRBD1
TGTGCCAGCAGCTTAAAATTTGACAGGGGCTACAATGAGCAGTTCTTC
CASSLKFDRGYNEQFF
>NA|TRBV28|TRBJ2-1|TRBD2
TGTGCCAGCAGTCAACTAGCGGGAGGCAAAAACAATGAGCAGTTCTTC
CASSQLAGGKNNEQFF
>once|TRBV10-3|TRBJ1-5|TRBD1
TGTGCCATCAGTGTTGGACAGGGGGAGAACCAGCCCCAGCATTTT
CAISVGQGENQPQHF
>NA|TRBV21-1|TRBJ1-1|NA
TGTGCCAGCAGCAAAAACGGGGACAGGAACACTGAAGCTTTCTTT
CASSKNGDRNTEAFF
>NA|TRBV27|TRBJ2-7|NA
TGTGCCAGCAGTTTTACAGGTTTCTCCTACGAGCAGTACTTC
CASSFTGFSYEQYF
>few|TRBV7-3|TRBJ2-2|NA
TGTGCCAGCAGCTACGGGACACCGAACACCGGGGAGCTGTTTTTT
CASSYGTPNTGELFF
>once|TRBV7-2|TRBJ1-2|NA
TGTGCCAGCAGCAAAAGGGGATTTAGCTATGGCTACACCTTC
CASSKRGFSYGYTF
>NA|TRBV7-2|TRBJ1-5|NA
TGTGCCAGCAGCTTTGATCAGGGCCCAAATCAGCCCCAGCATTTT
CASSFDQGPNQPQHF
>NA|TRBV11-2|TRBJ2-1|TRBD1
TGTGCCAGCAGCAAGGACAGGGCGGGCAATGAGCAGTTCTTC
CASSKDRAGNEQFF
>NA|TRBV11-1|TRBJ1-1|NA
TGTGCCAGCAGCGTGCAGGGGTATGGTGAAGCTTTCTTT
CASSVQGYGEAFF
>NA|TRBV4-3|TRBJ2-7|TRBD2
TGCGCCAGCAGCCAAGGGTTCCCAACGACTAGCGGGAGGGCCGGAGAGCAGTACTTC
CASSQGFPTTSGRAGEQYF
>NA|TRBV6-6|TRBJ1-1|NA
TGTGCCAGCAGTTACAGAGGGTTTAACACTGAAGCTTTCTTT
CASSYRGFNTEAFF
>few|TRBV5-8|TRBJ1-4|NA
TGTGCCAGCAGCACCAGTTCTCGGGGGGAAAAACTGTTTTTT
CASSTSSRGEKLFF
>NA|TRBV18|TRBJ1-4|NA
TGTGCCAGCTCACCAGGGGCAGAGACTAATGAAAAACTGTTTTTT
CASSPGAETNEKLFF
>NA|TRBV5-1|TRBJ1-4|TRBD1
TGCGCCAGCAGCTTGACAGGGGCCGGAAAAAATGAAAAACTGTTTTTT
CASSLTGAGKNEKLFF